These 26 T cell receptor beta chains share one sample of origin, sequenced in a study of blood T cell repertoires in COVID-19. Measured with immunoSEQ multiplex PCR; TCRdb has only the in-frame clones, and not every one. The sample holds about 76,000 clones, around four fifths seen once. Sequencing input: peripheral blood. These receptors all stem from a human donor in a cohort sampled during active COVID-19.

The chain uses TRBV18 and TRBJ1-1; TRBD1 might be the D (5 bases). Trimming pared 3 bases from V and 5 bases from J, leaving 16 bases between. The CDR3 has 15 residues. Per the germline V gene, CDR1 is KGHSH and CDR2 is LQKENI. CDR3 coding DNA: TGTGCCAGCTCACCGGTAGGCAGGGCGGAAACTGAAGCTTTCTTT. Amino acid sequence: CASSPVGRAETEAFF. Filled out from reference TRBV18 and TRBJ1-1, the complete variable domain reads NAGVMQNPRHLVRRRGQEARLRCSPMKGHSHVYWYRQLPEEGLKFMVYLQKENIIDESGMPKERFSAEFPKEGPSILRIQQVVRGDSAAYFCASSPVGRAETEAFFGQGTRLTVV.

The chain uses TRBV7-9 and TRBJ2-7, with D possibly being TRBD1 (6 bases). The CDR3 consists of 16 residues. Trimming took 3 bases from V and 1 from J, leaving 16 bases between them. Per the germline V gene, CDR1 is SEHNR and CDR2 is FQNEAQ (reference sequence). CDR3 coding DNA: TGTGCCAGCAGCTTGGGCAGAGGGGGTGTTTCCTACGAGCAGTACTTC. Encoded protein: CASSLGRGGVSYEQYF.

There are a few counts of this clone. The chain couples TRBV3-1 (or the pseudogene TRBV3-2) to TRBJ2-7; 8 bases fit TRBD2. The V gene's germline CDR1 is LGHDT and CDR2 YNNKEL (reference sequence). The V segment lost 1 base and the J segment 2 bases; nucleotides outside the gene matches: 10. The CDR3 totals 17 residues. The CDR3 DNA reads TGTGCCAGCAGCCAAGTAAGGAGCGGGGGTCCTACCTACGAGCAGTACTTC. Translation: CASSQVRSGGPTYEQYF.

The chain joins TRBV25-1 to TRBJ1-2, with D tentatively TRBD1 (6 bases). Germline loops: CDR1 MGHDK, CDR2 SYGVNS. With 5 bases removed from V and 6 bases from J, the gap between germline ends came to 13 bases. The CDR3 has 13 residues. CDR3 nucleotides: TGTGCCAGCAGTAGAACAGGGTCCAATGGCTACACCTTC. Its protein is CASSRTGSNGYTF.

This chain uses TRBV4-1 with TRBJ1-5; D gene unclear. The V gene lost 0 bases and the J gene lost 0 bases, with 9 bases spanning the gap. This CDR3 is built from 16 residues. Per the germline V gene, CDR1 is MGHRA and CDR2 is YSYEKL. The CDR3 sequence is CASSQEPGYSNQPQHF. The CDR3 nucleotides read TGCGCCAGCAGCCAAGAACCGGGTTATAGCAATCAGCCCCAGCATTTT.

This chain links TRBV30 with TRBJ2-7; TRBD1 aligns across 9 bases. The V and J ends lost 3 bases and 2 bases, in that order; junction bases with no gene match: 5. Germline V gene data show CDR1 as GTSNPN and CDR2 as SVGIG (reference sequence). This CDR3 is built from 14 residues. CDR3 loop: CAWRSRDRAYEQYF. The CDR3 nucleotides read TGTGCCTGGAGATCTAGGGACAGGGCCTACGAGCAGTACTTC.

The rearrangement joins TRBV6-2 or TRBV6-3 to TRBJ2-5, with 7 positions matching TRBD1. J gave up 1 base and V 2 bases, and 4 bases lay outside the gene matches. CDR1 is MNHEY and CDR2 is SVGEGT in the germline V gene. The CDR3 is made up of 15 amino acids. CDR3 region: CASSYQGQIQETQYF. Here the CDR3 DNA reads TGTGCCAGCAGTTACCAGGGACAGATCCAAGAGACCCAGTACTTC.

The V call is TRBV6-6, the J call TRBJ1-2; perhaps TRBD1 as D (6 bases). Per germline, CDR1 MNHNY and CDR2 SVGAGI (reference sequence). The CDR3 runs 11 residues. Between the trimmed V and J ends, which lost 4 bases and 8 bases, there was a span of 8 bases. The CDR3 region has the DNA TGTGCCAGCAGTTCAGGGGTCGGCTACACCTTC. Its protein is CASSSGVGYTF.

V usage is TRBV6-6 and J usage is TRBJ1-1; weak D call: TRBD1 (5 bases). The CDR3 is made up of 13 amino acids. V lost 6 bases to trimming and J lost 5 bases, with 13 bases between them. Germline V lookup: CDR1 MNHNY, CDR2 SVGAGI (reference sequence). As DNA, the CDR3 is TGTGCCAGCAGACCAATAGGGACTACTGAAGCTTTCTTT. This translates into CASRPIGTTEAFF.

The chain links TRBV7-6 to TRBJ2-5; possible D gene TRBD2, 5 bases. The CDR3 is 15 residues long. Trimming pared 1 base from V and 5 bases from J, leaving 14 bases between. Germline V gives CDR1 SGHVS, CDR2 FNYEAQ. CDR3: CASSLVGGRGETQYF. The CDR3 DNA sequence: TGTGCCAGCAGCTTAGTAGGAGGCCGCGGGGAGACCCAGTACTTC.

This clone appeared once. The J gene is TRBJ1-5, the V gene TRBV19, with TRBD1 as a possible D gene (6 bases). This CDR3 comprises 16 residues. Germline assignment: CDR1 LNHDA and CDR2 SQIVND (reference sequence). Trimming removed 5 bases at V and 7 bases at J, with 21 bases between. CDR3 bases: TGTGCCAGTAGTTTAATTGGGACAAGGGGTATCCAGCCCCAGCATTTT. Translating it yields CASSLIGTRGIQPQHF. The complete variable domain, with remaining parts taken from reference TRBV19 and TRBJ1-5, reads DGGITQSPKYLFRKEGQNVTLSCEQNLNHDAMYWYRQDPGQGLRLIYYSQIVNDFQKGDIAEGYSVSREKKESFPLTVTSAQKNPTAFYLCASSLIGTRGIQPQHFGDGTRLSIL.

The J gene is TRBJ2-6, the V gene TRBV28; TRBD1 matches 8 bases. Germline CDR1 MDHEN, CDR2 SYDVKM. The CDR3 covers 19 residues. J lost 1 base, V lost 4 bases, and 12 bases had no gene match. The CDR3 sequence is CASSSGQDLLESGANVLTF. The DNA for the CDR3 is TGTGCCAGCAGTTCGGGACAGGACCTACTCGAATCTGGGGCCAACGTCCTGACTTTC.

The chain has TRBV3-1 (or the pseudogene TRBV3-2) and TRBJ1-2; TRBD1 agrees at 7 bases. CDR1 is LGHDT, CDR2 YNNKEL, per germline (reference sequence). The CDR3 spans 13 residues. V was clipped by 4 bases and J by 2 bases; unmatched bases: 1. CDR3 bases: TGTGCCAGCAGCCTCAGGGGGAACTATGGCTACACCTTC. Translation: CASSLRGNYGYTF.

This rearrangement joins TRBV18 to TRBJ2-5, with D tentatively TRBD2 (5 bases). Deletions cut 3 bases from V and 5 bases from J, with 10 bases between. The length of the CDR3 is 13 residues. CDR1 is KGHSH, CDR2 LQKENI, per germline. The CDR3 sequence is CASSPASLETQYF. DNA for the CDR3: TGTGCCAGCTCACCGGCTAGCTTGGAGACCCAGTACTTC.

This chain connects TRBV28 to TRBJ2-7, with a weak D call TRBD1 (6 bases). CDR1 is MDHEN, CDR2 SYDVKM, per germline. Deletions cut 6 bases from V and 0 bases from J, with 15 bases between. CDR3 size: 15 residues. The CDR3 DNA is TGTGCCAGCAGACTGGGACATATGAGCTCCTACGAGCAGTACTTC. It yields the protein CASRLGHMSSYEQYF.

The chain couples TRBV5-6 to TRBJ2-3, with a tentative D call TRBD2 (5 bases). This CDR3 comprises 13 residues. Looked up from germline, CDR1 is SGHDT and CDR2 is YYEEEE. Trimming cost V 0 bases and J 6 bases, with 8 bases left between them. CDR3 loop: CASSLAGLDTQYF. The CDR3 DNA sequence: TGTGCCAGCAGCTTGGCGGGGTTGGATACGCAGTATTTT.

The rearrangement uses TRBV29-1 and TRBJ2-7; 10 bases map to TRBD1. Trimming removed 2 bases from V and 3 bases from J; junction bases left unmatched: 4. Germline CDR1 is SQVTM and CDR2 is ANQGSEA. The CDR3 loop spans 14 amino acids. For the CDR3, the DNA is TGCAGCGTTGAAATGAGGGACAGGGGCTACGAGCAGTACTTC. Its protein product is CSVEMRDRGYEQYF.

This rearrangement joins TRBV11-1 to TRBJ1-3, with TRBD1 identical over 9 bases. CDR3 length: 15 amino acids. The ends lost 3 bases at V and 4 bases at J; junction bases unmatched: 4. Per the germline V gene, CDR1 is SGHAT and CDR2 is FQDESV (reference sequence). Here the CDR3 DNA reads TGTGCCAGCAGCTTCGGCGGGACAGGGGGAAACACCATATATTTT. Translating it yields CASSFGGTGGNTIYF. The full variable domain, rest sourced from reference TRBV11-1 and TRBJ1-3, is EAEVAQSPRYKITEKSQAVAFWCDPISGHATLYWYRQILGQGPELLVQFQDESVVDDSQLPKDRFSAERLKGVDSTLKIQPAELGDSAMYLCASSFGGTGGNTIYFGEGSWLTVV.

The rearrangement links TRBV7-9 to TRBJ2-5; 10 bases are shared with TRBD1. V trimming: 5 bases; J trimming: 1 base; junction bases outside the gene matches: 13. CDR1 and CDR2 (germline): SEHNR, FQNEAQ (reference sequence). The CDR3 consists of 18 residues. The chain's CDR3 is CASSPPSTDRGPQETQYF. For the CDR3, the DNA is TGTGCCAGCAGCCCCCCCTCCACAGACAGGGGGCCCCAAGAGACCCAGTACTTC.

This clone was detected only once. The V and J genes are TRBV5-1 and TRBJ1-6; D ambiguous. Trimming left V 2 bases short and J 10 bases short, with 13 bases between. Germline V gene sequence: CDR1 SGHRS, CDR2 YFSETQ. This CDR3 contains 14 residues. The DNA for the CDR3 is TGCGCCAGCAGCTTTGGGGAAGCGGGATCACCCCTCCACTTT. Its protein product is CASSFGEAGSPLHF.

The V and J genes are TRBV3-1 (or the pseudogene TRBV3-2) and TRBJ1-1; D might be TRBD1 (6 bases). V was shortened by 1 base and J by 6 bases, with 18 bases between the two germline ends. The CDR3 covers 16 residues. Looked up from germline, CDR1 is LGHDT and CDR2 is YNNKEL (reference sequence). CDR3 region: CASSQVGGGRGSEAFF. DNA for the CDR3: TGTGCCAGCAGCCAAGTCGGAGGAGGGAGGGGGTCTGAAGCTTTCTTT.

The V call is TRBV28, the J call TRBJ2-1; TRBD2 matches at 11 bases. Germline CDR1 and CDR2: MDHEN and SYDVKM. CDR3 length equals 15 residues. V trimming: 6 bases; J trimming: 6 bases; junction bases outside the gene matches: 7. The CDR3 region is CASRPTSGGSNEQFF. CDR3 in DNA: TGTGCCAGCAGACCCACTAGCGGGGGTTCCAATGAGCAGTTCTTC.

This chain links TRBV4-1 with TRBJ1-2; 7 bases agree with TRBD1. Per germline, CDR1 MGHRA and CDR2 YSYEKL. V gave up 1 base and J gave up 3 bases; unmatched junction bases: 5. CDR3 size: 15 residues. The CDR3 sequence is CASSQVTRGDYGYTF. The DNA of the CDR3 is TGCGCCAGCAGCCAAGTTACCAGGGGGGACTATGGCTACACCTTC.

CDR3: CASNLDSQETQYF. The CDR3 DNA sequence: TGCGCCAGCAACCTAGACAGTCAAGAGACCCAGTACTTC. The chain links TRBV5-1 to TRBJ2-5; D is perhaps TRBD1 (5 bases). The CDR3 length is 13 residues. V was cut by 6 bases and J by 2 bases, with 11 bases left in between. CDR1 and CDR2 (germline): SGHRS, YFSETQ.

The chain has TRBV11-3 and TRBJ2-3, with TRBD2 matching over 14 bases. Germline lookup yields CDR1 SGHNT and CDR2 YENEEA. This CDR3 comprises 17 residues. Trimming removed 5 bases from V and 2 bases from J; junction bases left unmatched: 6. The CDR3 region has the DNA TGTGCCAGCAGCCCCGGACTAGCGGGGGGCCTCACAGATACGCAGTATTTT. Amino acids: CASSPGLAGGLTDTQYF.

The V call is TRBV5-1, the J call TRBJ1-2; TRBD1 matches at 7 bases. The J segment lost 7 bases and the V segment lost 0 bases, leaving 12 bases of the junction unmatched. The CDR3 runs 16 residues. Per the germline V gene, CDR1 is SGHRS and CDR2 is YFSETQ. In DNA form, the CDR3 reads TGCGCCAGCAGCTTGGGGGCAGGACAGGCTATAGGTGGCTACACCTTC. Translation: CASSLGAGQAIGGYTF. Full variable domain (outside the CDR3, taken from reference TRBV5-1 and TRBJ1-2): KAGVTQTPRYLIKTRGQQVTLSCSPISGHRSVSWYQQTPGQGLQFLFEYFSETQRNKGNFPGRFSGRQFSNSRSEMNVSTLELGDSALYLCASSLGAGQAIGGYTFGSGTRLTVV.